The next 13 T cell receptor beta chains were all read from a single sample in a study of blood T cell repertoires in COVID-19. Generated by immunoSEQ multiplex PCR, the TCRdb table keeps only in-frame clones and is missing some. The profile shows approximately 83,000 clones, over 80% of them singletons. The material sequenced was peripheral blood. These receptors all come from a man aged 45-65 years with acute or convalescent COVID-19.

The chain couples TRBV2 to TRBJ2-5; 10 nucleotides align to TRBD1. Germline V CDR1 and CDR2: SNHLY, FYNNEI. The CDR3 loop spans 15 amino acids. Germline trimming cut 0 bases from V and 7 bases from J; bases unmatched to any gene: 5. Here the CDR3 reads CASSEATGGWTTQYF. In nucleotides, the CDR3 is TGTGCCAGCAGTGAAGCGACAGGGGGCTGGACGACCCAGTACTTC. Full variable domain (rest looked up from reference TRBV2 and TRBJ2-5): EPEVTQTPSHQVTQMGQEVILRCVPISNHLYFYWYRQILGQKVEFLVSFYNNEISEKSEIFDDQFSVERPDGSNFTLKIRSTKLEDSAMYFCASSEATGGWTTQYFGPGTRLLVL.

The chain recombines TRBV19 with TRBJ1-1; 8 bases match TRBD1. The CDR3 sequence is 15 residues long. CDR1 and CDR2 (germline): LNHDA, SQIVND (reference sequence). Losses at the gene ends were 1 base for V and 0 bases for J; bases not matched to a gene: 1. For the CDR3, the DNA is TGTGCCAGTAGTATAGCGGGACAGGTGAACACTGAAGCTTTCTTT. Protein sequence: CASSIAGQVNTEAFF.

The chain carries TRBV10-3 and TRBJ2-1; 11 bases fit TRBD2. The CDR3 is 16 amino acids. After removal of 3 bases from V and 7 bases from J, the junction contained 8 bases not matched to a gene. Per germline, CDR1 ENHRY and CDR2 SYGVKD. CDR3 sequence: CAISDHSGGADNEQFF. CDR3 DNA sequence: TGTGCCATCAGTGATCATAGCGGGGGGGCTGATAATGAGCAGTTCTTC.

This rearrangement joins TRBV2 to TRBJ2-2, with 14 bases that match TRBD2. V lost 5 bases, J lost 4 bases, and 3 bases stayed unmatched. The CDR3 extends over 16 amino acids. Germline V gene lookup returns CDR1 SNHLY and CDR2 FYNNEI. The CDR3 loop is CASSKTSGRVTGELFF. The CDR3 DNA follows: TGTGCCAGCAGTAAGACTAGCGGGAGGGTCACCGGGGAGCTGTTTTTT.

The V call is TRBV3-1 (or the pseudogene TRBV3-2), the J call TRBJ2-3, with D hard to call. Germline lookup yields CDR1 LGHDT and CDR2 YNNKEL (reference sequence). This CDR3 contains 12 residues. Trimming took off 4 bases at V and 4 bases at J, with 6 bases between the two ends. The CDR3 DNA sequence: TGTGCCAGCAGCCCGTCCTCAGATACGCAGTATTTT. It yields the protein CASSPSSDTQYF.

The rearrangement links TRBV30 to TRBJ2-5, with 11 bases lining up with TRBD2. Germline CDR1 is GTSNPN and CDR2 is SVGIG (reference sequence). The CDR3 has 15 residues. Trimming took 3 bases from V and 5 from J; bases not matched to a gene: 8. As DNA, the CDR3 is TGTGCCTGGAGCCCGGGGGTAGCGGGAGGGGAGACCCAGTACTTC. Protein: CAWSPGVAGGETQYF.

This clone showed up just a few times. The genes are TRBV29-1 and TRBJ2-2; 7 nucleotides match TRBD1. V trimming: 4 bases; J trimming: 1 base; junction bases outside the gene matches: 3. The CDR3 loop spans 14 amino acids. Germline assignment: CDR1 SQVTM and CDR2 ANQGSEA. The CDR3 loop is CSVAGTVNTGELFF. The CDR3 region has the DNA TGCAGCGTTGCCGGGACAGTGAACACCGGGGAGCTGTTTTTT.

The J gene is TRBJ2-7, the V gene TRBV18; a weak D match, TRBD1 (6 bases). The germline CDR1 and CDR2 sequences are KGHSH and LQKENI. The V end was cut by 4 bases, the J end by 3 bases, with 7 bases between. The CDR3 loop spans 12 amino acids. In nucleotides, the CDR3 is TGTGCCAGCTCACGGGACAACTACGAGCAGTACTTC. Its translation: CASSRDNYEQYF.

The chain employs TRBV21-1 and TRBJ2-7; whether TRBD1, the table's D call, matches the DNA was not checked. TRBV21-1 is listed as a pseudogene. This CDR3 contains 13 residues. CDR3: CASSKEGVYEQYF. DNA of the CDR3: TGTGCCAGCAGCAAAGAGGGGGTCTACGAGCAGTACTTC.

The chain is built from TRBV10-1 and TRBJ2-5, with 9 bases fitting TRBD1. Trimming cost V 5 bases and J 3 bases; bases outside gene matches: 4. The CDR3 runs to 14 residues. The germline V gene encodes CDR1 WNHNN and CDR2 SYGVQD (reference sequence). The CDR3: CASSMGTGKETQYF. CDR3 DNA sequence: TGCGCCAGCAGTATGGGGACAGGGAAAGAGACCCAGTACTTC.

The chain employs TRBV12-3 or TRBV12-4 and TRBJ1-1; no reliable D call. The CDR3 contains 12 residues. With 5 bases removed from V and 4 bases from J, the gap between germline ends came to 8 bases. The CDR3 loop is CASSPGRTEAFF. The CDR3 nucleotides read TGTGCCAGCAGTCCTGGGCGCACTGAAGCTTTCTTT.

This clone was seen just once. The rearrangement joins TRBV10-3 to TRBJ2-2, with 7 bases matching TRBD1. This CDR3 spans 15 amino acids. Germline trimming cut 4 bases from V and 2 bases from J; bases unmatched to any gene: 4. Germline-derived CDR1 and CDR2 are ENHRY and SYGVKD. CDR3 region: CAISAGTENTGELFF. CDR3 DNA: TGTGCCATCAGTGCTGGGACAGAAAACACCGGGGAGCTGTTTTTT.

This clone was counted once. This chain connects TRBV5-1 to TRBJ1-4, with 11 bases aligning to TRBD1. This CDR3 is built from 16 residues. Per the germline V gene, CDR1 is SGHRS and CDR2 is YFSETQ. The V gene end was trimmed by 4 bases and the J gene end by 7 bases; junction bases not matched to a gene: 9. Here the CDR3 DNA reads TGCGCCAGCAGCCTGGGGTCCGGGACAGGGGGTGAAAAACTGTTTTTT. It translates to CASSLGSGTGGEKLFF.